This T cell receptor (beta chain) comes out of a study of OX40 agonist ivuxolimab in advanced cancers. The data were produced by immunoSEQ multiplex PCR, yet TCRdb's version contains in-frame clones alone and is incomplete. Here the sample spans almost 50,000 clones, 81% being singletons. Notes on this clone: As yet, its antigen is unknown.

Germline CDR1 and CDR2: MDHEN and SYDVKM. The CDR3 is 12 residues long. The V end was cut by 3 bases, the J end by 7 bases, with 9 bases between. Overall study findings and caveats: Relatively little clonal expansion, among the lowest observed, appeared in partial responders at 0.1-3.0 mg/kg.

This TCR derives from an adult with an advanced solid tumor such as melanoma, head and neck, liver or kidney cancer. The gene calls are TRBV28 and TRBJ1-2, with D maybe TRBD1 (6 bases). The source material was CD4+ or CD8+ T cells sorted from blood, sampled in a trial of the OX40 agonist ivuxolimab. DNA for the CDR3: TGTGCCAGCAGTTTCACAGGGAGTGGCTACACCTTC. It specifies CASSFTGSGYTF.